The entry below gives a single T cell receptor beta chain sequence along with its context. Its specificity is not known. This sample stems from a study of T cells in Graves' hyperthyroidism and ophthalmopathy. Study-wide results and caveats: Ophthalmopathy was predicted by the model a median of roughly 6.6 months ahead of onset.

V lost 1 base to trimming and J lost 4 bases; unmatched junction nucleotides: 6. There are 16 residues in the CDR3. Per germline, CDR1 SGHTA and CDR2 FQGTGA. It was RNA transcripts that yielded the amplified TCR beta CDR3 regions. Carried out on the TCR CDR3, a first-round RT-PCR used the HTBI primer set. TCRdb fed the multiplex PCR reads into MiXCR, producing one record per CDR3 protein. The table records 400,000 to 450,000 distinct CDR3 sequences, roughly 14% of them present only once. The sequenced material came from blood. J is TRBJ2-5 and V is TRBV7-3, with 10 bases matching TRBD2. This clonotype was sampled from a man younger than 35 with Graves' ophthalmopathy. CDR3 nucleotides: TGTGCCAGCAGCTTAATTCCAGCGGGGGGGCTAGAGACCCAGTACTTC. This gives the protein CASSLIPAGGLETQYF.